This record concerns one TCR beta chain sequence. A single record per CDR3 protein comes from TCRdb applying MiXCR to the 5' RACE reads. The table lists tens of thousands of distinct CDR3 sequences, roughly 13% of them singletons. The sample comes from a study of early T cells in non-severe SARS-CoV-2 infection. Trimming cost V 4 bases and J 8 bases, with 8 bases left between them. CDR1 and CDR2 (germline): LGHDT, YNNKEL (reference sequence). The CDR3 is made up of 11 amino acids. The chain carries TRBV3-1 and TRBJ1-2; weak D call: TRBD1 (6 bases). This clonotype originated in an adult who was a healthcare worker with PCR-confirmed SARS-CoV-2 infection or an uninfected control (not recorded which). The sample comprised whole blood. The CDR3: CASSRGTGYTF. CDR3 coding DNA: TGTGCCAGCAGCCGCGGGACAGGCTACACCTTC.